This T cell receptor (beta chain) was identified in a study of cytomegalovirus exposure and HLA in healthy donors. Vbeta (60) and Jbeta (13) primers were used in the PCR. Assay used: immunoSEQ multiplex PCR; TCRdb lists only in-frame clones, some missing. This sample has about 170,000 clones, with about 80% found just once. The CDR3 length is 12 residues. Germline V CDR1 and CDR2: SQVTM, ANQGSEA. With respect to this clone: A read error may produce the germline difference seen at one junction end.

The specimen was PBMCs. This chain uses TRBV29-1 with TRBJ2-5; unclear D gene. The source of this sequence is a man aged 35 to 55 in good health and CMV-seropositive. CDR3 sequence reads: CSVEAYQETQYF. The CDR3 DNA reads TGCAGCGTAGAAGCGTACCAAGAGACCCAGTACTTC.